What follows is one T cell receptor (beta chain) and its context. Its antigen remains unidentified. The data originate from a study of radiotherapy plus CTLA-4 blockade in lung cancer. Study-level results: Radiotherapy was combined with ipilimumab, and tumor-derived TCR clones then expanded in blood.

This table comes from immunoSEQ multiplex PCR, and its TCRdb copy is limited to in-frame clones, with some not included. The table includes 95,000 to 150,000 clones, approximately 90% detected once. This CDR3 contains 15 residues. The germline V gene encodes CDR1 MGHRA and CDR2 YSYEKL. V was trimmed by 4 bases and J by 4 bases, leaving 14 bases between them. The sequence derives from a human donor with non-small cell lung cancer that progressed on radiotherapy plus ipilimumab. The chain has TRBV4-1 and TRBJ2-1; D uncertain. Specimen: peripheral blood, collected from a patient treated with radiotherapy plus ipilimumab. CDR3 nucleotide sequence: TGCGCCAGCAGCCCTAATCTAGGGCGGTACAATGAGCAGTTCTTC. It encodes CASSPNLGRYNEQFF.